This T cell receptor (beta chain) was sequenced during a study of T cells in Graves' hyperthyroidism and ophthalmopathy. The cohort's ophthalmopathy patients, a group with duration under 3 months, had a Clinical Activity Score of at least 3 and a NOSPECS grade of at least 4. A patient was excluded if there was uncontrolled infection, other autoimmune disease, pregnancy or lactation. The PBMCs were sourced from fresh peripheral blood (about 10 ml). Trimming removed 4 bases from V and 5 bases from J, with 21 bases in between. Germline CDR1 SEHNR, CDR2 FQNEAQ (reference sequence). This CDR3 has 17 residues. This clonotype was counted many times. There were TCR beta CDR3 regions amplified from RNA transcripts. TCR CDR3 regions were first amplified by RT-PCR with HTBI primers. From the multiplex PCR reads, TCRdb called clonotypes with MiXCR, one entry per CDR3 protein. This table has approximately 380,000 distinct CDR3 sequences, roughly 13% appearing once.

The material sequenced was blood. The chain is built from TRBV7-9 and TRBJ2-1, with D possibly matching TRBD2 (5 bases). The origin of this receptor is a man aged 45-65 years with Graves' ophthalmopathy. The CDR3 loop is CASSYRLPTRNNNEQFF. DNA of the CDR3: TGTGCCAGCAGCTATAGACTACCCACCCGTAACAACAATGAGCAGTTCTTC. Complete variable domain (other parts from reference TRBV7-9 and TRBJ2-1): DTGVSQNPRHKITKRGQNVTFRCDPISEHNRLYWYRQTLGQGPEFLTYFQNEAQLEKSRLLSDRFSAERPKGSFSTLEIQRTEQGDSAMYLCASSYRLPTRNNNEQFFGPGTRLTVL.